These T cell receptor beta chains were read from a single sample in a study of Graves' ophthalmopathy and Graves' hyperthyroidism. In TCRdb, the multiplex PCR reads were re-called with MiXCR into one record per CDR3 protein. The profile shows 740,000 or so distinct CDR3 sequences, approximately 40% of them singletons. The sequencing input was peripheral blood. The origin of the receptors is an adult man with Graves' ophthalmopathy. The CDR3 runs from the conserved cysteine through the conserved F or W. D genes are given only for firm matches. Clone size appears in some rows only: once, few, many, or a class for an expanded clone.

D | J | V | size | CDR3 | DNA
TRBD2 | TRBJ2-5 | TRBV20-1 | few | CSASHFGLVSETQYF | TGCAGTGCTAGTCATTTTGGACTAGTCTCTGAGACCCAGTACTTC
. | TRBJ1-1 | TRBV19 | . | CASAPQGGTEAFF | TGTGCCAGCGCCCCCCAAGGGGGAACTGAAGCTTTCTTT
. | TRBJ1-2 | TRBV10-3 | . | CASSYLSPKRDYGYTF | TGTGCCAGCAGTTACCTTTCCCCGAAAAGGGACTATGGCTACACCTTC
. | TRBJ2-7 | TRBV7-2 | . | CASSGGRGLEQYF | TGTGCCAGCAGTGGCGGTCGGGGTCTCGAGCAGTACTTC
. | TRBJ1-1 | TRBV19 | few | CASSIGRGPTEAFF | TGTGCCAGTAGTATAGGAAGAGGACCCACTGAAGCTTTCTTT
. | TRBJ2-5 | TRBV20-1 | many | CSASRDETETQYF | TGCAGTGCTTCCCGGGACGAGACTGAGACCCAGTACTTC
. | TRBJ1-5 | TRBV5-1 | . | CASSLEGTNQPQHF | TGCGCCAGCAGCTTGGAGGGTACCAATCAGCCCCAGCATTTT
. | TRBJ1-2 | TRBV29-1 | . | CSSRDGTPYGYTF | TGCAGCTCCAGAGACGGAACTCCCTATGGCTACACCTTC
TRBD1 | TRBJ1-1 | TRBV7-9 | . | CASSRSPGQLLNTEAFF | TGTGCCAGCAGCCGATCCCCGGGACAGTTGCTGAACACTGAAGCTTTCTTT
TRBD2 | TRBJ2-7 | TRBV7-2 | many | CASSAGLAGNYEQYF | TGTGCCAGCAGCGCAGGACTAGCGGGGAACTACGAGCAGTACTTC
. | TRBJ2-2 | TRBV7-6 | . | CALGTRGGELFF | TGTGCCCTAGGTACTAGAGGCGGGGAGCTGTTTTTT
. | TRBJ1-3 | TRBV29-1 | . | CSFGTGNTIYF | TGCAGCTTCGGTACTGGAAACACCATATATTTT
TRBD1 | TRBJ2-5 | TRBV20-1 | . | CSATRGLNQETQYF | TGCAGTGCCACGAGGGGGCTAAACCAAGAGACCCAGTACTTC
TRBD1 | TRBJ1-2 | TRBV2 | . | CASSRPGQGGGGYTF | TGTGCCAGCAGTCGCCCGGGACAGGGAGGAGGTGGCTACACCTTC
. | TRBJ2-2 | TRBV25-1 | few | CASSLKSPPGELFF | TGTGCCAGCAGCTTAAAGTCACCCCCCGGGGAGCTGTTTTTT
. | TRBJ1-1 | TRBV7-6 | many | CASSLISGWSGTEAFF | TGTGCCAGCAGCTTAATATCGGGGTGGTCAGGAACTGAAGCTTTCTTT
TRBD2 | TRBJ2-7 | TRBV2 | . | CASSFQTGTSVYEQYF | TGTGCCAGCAGCTTCCAGACCGGGACTAGCGTCTACGAGCAGTACTTC
TRBD1 | TRBJ1-4 | TRBV25-1 | once | CTSIYRGSLEKLFF | TGTACCAGCATATACAGGGGGTCTTTGGAAAAACTGTTTTTT
TRBD2 | TRBJ2-5 | TRBV7-6 | . | CARSPGTSGRASQETQYF | TGTGCCCGCAGCCCAGGGACTAGCGGGAGGGCCTCTCAAGAGACCCAGTACTTC
TRBD2 | TRBJ2-5 | TRBV7-2 | many | CASSLGGGRGGQETQYF | TGTGCCAGCAGCTTAGGTGGCGGGAGGGGTGGTCAAGAGACCCAGTACTTC
. | TRBJ2-5 | TRBV20-1 | . | CSARSSGIRETQYF | TGCAGTGCTAGATCATCAGGGATTAGAGAGACCCAGTACTTC
. | TRBJ1-4 | TRBV7-9 | few | CASTQRGTTNEKLFF | TGTGCCAGCACCCAAAGGGGAACAACTAATGAAAAACTGTTTTTT
. | TRBJ1-6 | TRBV11-3 | many | CASSLVTSRGTSPLHF | TGTGCCAGCAGCTTAGTCACCTCAAGAGGAACTTCACCCCTCCACTTT
. | TRBJ1-1 | TRBV29-1 | . | CSVVGAGTEAFF | TGCAGCGTTGTTGGGGCAGGTACTGAAGCTTTCTTT
. | TRBJ1-3 | TRBV29-1 | many | CSVNPAGGNTIYF | TGCAGCGTTAACCCGGCGGGTGGAAACACCATATATTTT
. | TRBJ2-3 | TRBV15 | . | CATSRGTTLDTQYF | TGTGCCACCAGCAGAGGGACCACACTAGATACGCAGTATTTT
. | TRBJ1-4 | TRBV10-3 | . | CASSELGRRDEKLFF | TGTGCCAGCAGTGAACTTGGCAGGCGGGATGAAAAACTGTTTTTT
. | TRBJ1-1 | TRBV9 | . | CTSSRVGQTNTEAFF | TGTACCAGCAGCAGAGTAGGACAAACGAACACTGAAGCTTTCTTT
. | TRBJ2-7 | TRBV29-1 | . | CSVRTMGNEQYF | TGCAGCGTGAGGACAATGGGTAACGAGCAGTACTTC
. | TRBJ2-7 | TRBV11-2 | few | CASSSYGQGTYEQYF | TGTGCCAGCAGCTCTTATGGCCAGGGAACGTACGAGCAGTACTTC
. | TRBJ2-7 | TRBV4-3 | . | CASSQTGTIRYEQYF | TGCGCCAGCAGCCAAACCGGGACAATACGCTACGAGCAGTACTTC
TRBD1 | TRBJ2-7 | TRBV25-1 | . | CTSREGQGYEQYF | TGTACCAGCAGAGAGGGACAGGGGTACGAGCAGTACTTC
. | TRBJ2-7 | TRBV7-9 | many | CASSLELGSSYEQYF | TGTGCCAGCAGCTTAGAGCTGGGCTCCTCCTACGAGCAGTACTTC
. | TRBJ1-5 | TRBV6-4 | . | CASSVTINQPQHF | TGTGCCAGCAGTGTGACTATTAATCAGCCCCAGCATTTT
TRBD1 | TRBJ1-2 | TRBV25-1 | . | CASSPTAGGKGYGYTF | TGTGCCAGCAGTCCGACTGCAGGGGGCAAGGGCTATGGCTACACCTTC
. | TRBJ2-1 | TRBV10-1 | . | CASSEVGADEQFF | TGCGCCAGCAGTGAGGTGGGGGCGGATGAGCAGTTCTTC
. | TRBJ1-1 | TRBV10-3 | . | CAISSARDAEAFF | TGTGCCATCAGCTCAGCCAGGGATGCTGAAGCTTTCTTT
. | TRBJ2-5 | TRBV15 | . | CATSRRIGKETQYF | TGTGCCACCAGCAGACGTATCGGAAAGGAGACCCAGTACTTC
TRBD1 | TRBJ2-5 | TRBV9 | . | CASRKTGLYQETQYF | TGTGCCAGCAGGAAGACAGGGCTGTACCAAGAGACCCAGTACTTC
TRBD2 | TRBJ2-7 | TRBV20-1 | . | CSAGLAGGTYEQYF | TGCAGTGCCGGACTAGCGGGAGGGACCTACGAGCAGTACTTC
. | TRBJ1-6 | TRBV2 | . | CASRPVGSRESPLHF | TGTGCCAGCAGACCAGTGGGCTCCCGCGAATCACCCCTCCACTTT
TRBD2 | TRBJ2-7 | TRBV29-1 | . | CSVGLAYNEYF | TGCAGCGTCGGACTAGCGTACAATGAGTACTTC
. | TRBJ1-6 | TRBV2 | many | CASSGPRNSPLHF | TGTGCCAGCAGTGGACCTCGAAATTCACCCCTCCACTTT
. | TRBJ1-2 | TRBV5-1 | many | CASSLAVNYGYTF | TGCGCCAGCAGCTTGGCTGTGAACTATGGCTACACCTTC
. | TRBJ1-5 | TRBV7-3 | few | CASSWGAPGQPQHF | TGTGCCAGCAGTTGGGGGGCGCCGGGTCAGCCCCAGCATTTT
. | TRBJ2-2 | TRBV7-8 | . | CASSYLSGTGELFF | TGTGCCAGCAGCTATCTTAGCGGTACCGGGGAGCTGTTTTTT
. | TRBJ2-2 | TRBV10-2 | . | CASSESLVPGELLF | TGCGCCAGCAGTGAGTCCCTGGTTCCAGGGGAGCTGCTTTTT
TRBD1 | TRBJ1-5 | TRBV24-1 | many | CASRPGQGEVDNQPQHF | TGTGCCAGCAGGCCGGGACAGGGGGAAGTTGACAATCAGCCCCAGCATTTT
. | TRBJ1-4 | TRBV19 | few | CASSSDRYKLFF | TGTGCCAGTAGTTCCGACAGGTATAAACTGTTTTTT
TRBD1 | TRBJ2-6 | TRBV10-3 | many | CAISEPRDRGISGANVLTF | TGTGCCATCAGTGAGCCCCGGGACAGGGGGATCTCTGGGGCCAACGTCCTGACTTTC
TRBD2 | TRBJ2-2 | TRBV25-1 | few | CASRSGLGSFGELFF | TGTGCCAGCAGATCGGGACTAGGATCGTTCGGGGAGCTGTTTTTT
TRBD2 | TRBJ2-3 | TRBV19 | . | CASAGGGTDTQYF | TGTGCCAGTGCGGGGGGGGGCACAGATACGCAGTATTTT
TRBD2 | TRBJ2-7 | TRBV20-1 | . | CSAPPPDGGVLGGDEQYF | TGCAGTGCCCCACCCCCGGATGGGGGGGTACTAGGTGGCGACGAGCAGTACTTC
. | TRBJ2-5 | TRBV7-7 | . | CASSLIGGQGTQYF | TGTGCCAGCAGCTTAATCGGGGGACAAGGGACCCAGTACTTC
TRBD2 | TRBJ2-7 | TRBV10-3 | . | CASSHLSGRFYEQYF | TGTGCCAGCAGCCACCTTTCCGGGAGGTTCTACGAGCAGTACTTC
. | TRBJ1-3 | TRBV7-9 | few | CASSPTTKSGNTIYF | TGTGCCAGCAGCCCAACGACTAAATCGGGAAACACCATATATTTT
. | TRBJ2-2 | TRBV20-1 | few | CSARLGTANTGELFF | TGCAGTGCTAGATTGGGGACCGCAAACACCGGGGAGCTGTTTTTT
TRBD1 | TRBJ1-5 | TRBV24-1 | . | CASNRDRGWEPQHF | TGTGCCAGCAACAGGGACAGGGGCTGGGAGCCCCAGCATTTT